Included here is one T cell receptor beta chain sequence, with context. Its antigen is currently not known. Base qualities are not provided; no much larger clone lies one nucleotide away. The record originates from a study of blood T cell repertoires in COVID-19 (dated by TCRdb to about 2020). Regarding the research as a whole: The collaborator samples originated in the United States, Italy and Spain and spanned the acute and convalescent phases of COVID-19. The sample metadata nearly always contained a de-identified subject ID, COVID-19 status, age in years and sex. The prospective study material was composed of cDNA or gDNA derived from T cells, B-cell-depleted T cells, or PBMCs. The repertoires were released in a freely available public database meant as a resource for research on the immune response to SARS-CoV-2. The dataset comprised deeply sampled blood TCRbeta repertoires from subjects exposed to, actively infected with, or recovered from COVID-19. The samples were drawn from the first 160 participants of the ongoing ImmuneRACE study and from about 1,200 subjects provided by 6 global collaborators. Where HLA class I and class II types were available, the types were taken from metadata supplied by the sample provider, not from assay-based typing. The paper's findings and limits, for the study overall: Clinical and demographic metadata were provided uncurated, with the amount varying by source and participant.

Whole blood was collected in K2EDTA tubes by collaborating institutions according to the institutions' own protocols. For TCRbeta analysis, collaborator samples were shipped as frozen whole blood, as isolated PBMCs, or as DNA extracted from either sample type. CDR3 length: 13 amino acids, cysteine to phenylalanine. The CDR3 DNA has 39 bases and is translated from base 1. The junction shows trimming of 5 bases on V and 3 bases on J, plus 10 bases between the germline ends. TCRbeta CDR3 regions were amplified from genomic DNA using the immunoSEQ Assay, a bias-controlled multiplex PCR. Per the original workflow: The number of nucleated cells in each sample was estimated from the amplification of reference gene primers within the assay. Sequence reads were collapsed and filtered to measure the absolute abundance of every unique TCRbeta CDR3 rearrangement. For each sample, productive Simpson clonality was calculated as the square root of Simpson's diversity index across productive rearrangements. Not all clones reach the TCRdb copy of this immuneACCESS table, which keeps in-frame sequences only. Checked studies attribute under half of the gap to unresolved V genes and leave the rest unexplained. The V and J calls and clone size are taken from that table; D and trimming were inferred from the DNA. Within this sample are hundreds of thousands of clones, with about 90% of them counted one time only. The top ten hold 0.2% to 0.3% of the sample.

The TCR sequence derives from a woman aged 18-29 years with acute or convalescent COVID-19. Source material: peripheral blood. The chain employs TRBV12-3 or TRBV12-4 and TRBJ1-2, and TRBD1 may be the D gene, going by 5 matching bases. The DNA sequence is as follows: TGTGCCAGCAGTGGGGCGGTAGACTATGGCTACACCTTC. It is translated as CASSGAVDYGYTF.